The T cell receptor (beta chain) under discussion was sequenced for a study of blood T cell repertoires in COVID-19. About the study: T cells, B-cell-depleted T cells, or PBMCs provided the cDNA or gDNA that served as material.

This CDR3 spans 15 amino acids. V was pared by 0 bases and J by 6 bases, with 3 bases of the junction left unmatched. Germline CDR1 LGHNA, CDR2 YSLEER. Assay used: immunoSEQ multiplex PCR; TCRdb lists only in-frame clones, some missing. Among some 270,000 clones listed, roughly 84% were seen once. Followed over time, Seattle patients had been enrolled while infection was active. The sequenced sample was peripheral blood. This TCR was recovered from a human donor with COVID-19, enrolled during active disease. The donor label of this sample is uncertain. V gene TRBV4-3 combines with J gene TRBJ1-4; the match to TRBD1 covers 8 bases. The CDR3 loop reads CASSQDTGGDEKLFF. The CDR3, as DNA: TGCGCCAGCAGCCAAGATACAGGGGGGGATGAAAAACTGTTTTTT.